Listed below are T cell receptor beta chains from one sample, sequenced in a study of Graves' ophthalmopathy and Graves' hyperthyroidism. MiXCR was run by TCRdb on the multiplex PCR reads, yielding one entry per CDR3 protein. The table lists 600,000 to 950,000 distinct CDR3 sequences, 35% to 50% of them singletons. The specimen was peripheral blood. The receptors shown here come from an adult man with Graves' ophthalmopathy. Each CDR3 is given with its conserved first and last residue. The D gene is left open where the match is weak. Clone size is given for some rows only: seen once, a few or many times, or a class if the clone is expanded.

cdr3_length: 14
v_call: TRBV2
clone_size: many
d_call: -
j_call: TRBJ1-1
cdr3_nt: TGTGCCAGCAGTAAGGACAGTCTGGTCCGCGCAGCTTTCTTT
cdr3_aa: CASSKDSLVRAAFF

cdr3_length: 14
v_call: TRBV20-1
clone_size: few
d_call: TRBD1
j_call: TRBJ2-7
cdr3_nt: TGCAGTGCTAGATGGACAGGGGGCACGGAGGAGCAGTACTTC
cdr3_aa: CSARWTGGTEEQYF

cdr3_length: 15
v_call: TRBV7-2
clone_size: -
d_call: TRBD1
j_call: TRBJ2-5
cdr3_nt: TGTGCCAGCAGCTTAGTGCAGGGGGCAGCGGAGACCCAGTACTTC
cdr3_aa: CASSLVQGAAETQYF

cdr3_length: 12
v_call: TRBV2
clone_size: many
d_call: -
j_call: TRBJ1-2
cdr3_nt: TGTGCCAGCAGAACAGGGTCGTCGCCCTACACCTTC
cdr3_aa: CASRTGSSPYTF

cdr3_length: 12
v_call: TRBV20-1
clone_size: -
d_call: TRBD1
j_call: TRBJ1-1
cdr3_nt: TGCAGTGCCGGGACAGTATATACTGAAGCTTTCTTT
cdr3_aa: CSAGTVYTEAFF

cdr3_length: 15
v_call: TRBV29-1
clone_size: many
d_call: -
j_call: TRBJ2-5
cdr3_nt: TGCAGCGTTGAACCCCTAGACAGCCCGCCGGAGACCCAGTACTTC
cdr3_aa: CSVEPLDSPPETQYF

cdr3_length: 13
v_call: TRBV19
clone_size: -
d_call: -
j_call: TRBJ2-3
cdr3_nt: TGTGCCAGTAGCTGGATCAACACAGATACGCAGTATTTT
cdr3_aa: CASSWINTDTQYF

cdr3_length: 14
v_call: TRBV9
clone_size: -
d_call: -
j_call: TRBJ1-6
cdr3_nt: TGTGCCAGCTCAAGCACCCCAGGGGATTCACCCCTCCACTTT
cdr3_aa: CASSSTPGDSPLHF

cdr3_length: 13
v_call: TRBV7-2
clone_size: many
d_call: -
j_call: TRBJ2-5
cdr3_nt: TGTGCCAGCAGCTCGGACACCCCAGGGACCCAGTACTTC
cdr3_aa: CASSSDTPGTQYF

cdr3_length: 14
v_call: TRBV12-3/TRBV12-4
clone_size: few
d_call: TRBD1
j_call: TRBJ1-1
cdr3_nt: TGTGCCAGCAGCGCCGGGACAGTGAACACTGAAGCTTTCTTT
cdr3_aa: CASSAGTVNTEAFF

cdr3_length: 14
v_call: TRBV7-2
clone_size: -
d_call: TRBD1
j_call: TRBJ2-7
cdr3_nt: TGTGCCAGCAGCCTCAGGGACAGGGTCTCCGAGCAGTACTTC
cdr3_aa: CASSLRDRVSEQYF

cdr3_length: 14
v_call: TRBV20-1
clone_size: -
d_call: -
j_call: TRBJ1-2
cdr3_nt: TGCAGTGCCTGGGGGGCAGGGACTTCCTATGGCTACACCTTC
cdr3_aa: CSAWGAGTSYGYTF

cdr3_length: 17
v_call: TRBV19
clone_size: many
d_call: -
j_call: TRBJ2-6
cdr3_nt: TGTGCCAGTACTCAATGGGACCAAGTAATGGAGGCCAACGTCCTGACTTTC
cdr3_aa: CASTQWDQVMEANVLTF

cdr3_length: 15
v_call: TRBV11-2
clone_size: -
d_call: -
j_call: TRBJ1-5
cdr3_nt: TGTGCCAGCAGCCAAGATGGGGTAGGACTTGGGCCCCAGCATTTT
cdr3_aa: CASSQDGVGLGPQHF

cdr3_length: 15
v_call: TRBV2
clone_size: many
d_call: -
j_call: TRBJ1-1
cdr3_nt: TGTGCCAGCAGAAAGGGCGGGACGGCGAACACTGAAGCTTTCTTT
cdr3_aa: CASRKGGTANTEAFF

cdr3_length: 17
v_call: TRBV24-1
clone_size: -
d_call: -
j_call: TRBJ1-5
cdr3_nt: TGTGCCAGCAGTTACTCGACCGGGACCCGGAGGGATCAGCCCCAGCATTTT
cdr3_aa: CASSYSTGTRRDQPQHF

cdr3_length: 14
v_call: TRBV20-1
clone_size: -
d_call: -
j_call: TRBJ2-7
cdr3_nt: TGCAGTGCTAGAGTTGGAGGGAGGAACTACGAGCAGTACTTC
cdr3_aa: CSARVGGRNYEQYF

cdr3_length: 12
v_call: TRBV6-1
clone_size: -
d_call: -
j_call: TRBJ1-1
cdr3_nt: TGTGCCAGCCATGTAATGAACACTGAAGCTTTCTTT
cdr3_aa: CASHVMNTEAFF

cdr3_length: 12
v_call: TRBV30
clone_size: -
d_call: -
j_call: TRBJ2-5
cdr3_nt: TGTGCCTGGAGTGATAAGGGGGAGACCCAGTACTTC
cdr3_aa: CAWSDKGETQYF

cdr3_length: 14
v_call: TRBV7-7
clone_size: many
d_call: -
j_call: TRBJ2-5
cdr3_nt: TGTGCTAGCAGCTTGAACAAGTACCAAGAGACCCAGTACTTC
cdr3_aa: CASSLNKYQETQYF

cdr3_length: 11
v_call: TRBV19
clone_size: many
d_call: -
j_call: TRBJ1-2
cdr3_nt: TGTGCCAGCGGACAGCTTCTGGGCTACACCTTC
cdr3_aa: CASGQLLGYTF

cdr3_length: 16
v_call: TRBV5-1
clone_size: -
d_call: -
j_call: TRBJ2-5
cdr3_nt: TGCGCCAGCAGCTTCAAGCCGGGACCGCAGTCGGAGACCCAGTACTTC
cdr3_aa: CASSFKPGPQSETQYF

cdr3_length: 17
v_call: TRBV2
clone_size: -
d_call: TRBD1
j_call: TRBJ1-1
cdr3_nt: TGTGCCAGCAGTTGGCAGGGGGTTGCAGCTATGAACACTGAAGCTTTCTTT
cdr3_aa: CASSWQGVAAMNTEAFF

cdr3_length: 13
v_call: TRBV29-1
clone_size: few
d_call: TRBD1
j_call: TRBJ2-1
cdr3_nt: TGCAGCGGGGACAGGGTGGTAGGGGATGAGCAGTTCTTC
cdr3_aa: CSGDRVVGDEQFF

cdr3_length: 16
v_call: TRBV2
clone_size: -
d_call: TRBD2
j_call: TRBJ2-5
cdr3_nt: TGTGCCAGCAGCCGTAATAGCGGGAGGGCCCATGAGACCCAGTACTTC
cdr3_aa: CASSRNSGRAHETQYF

cdr3_length: 13
v_call: TRBV5-5
clone_size: -
d_call: -
j_call: TRBJ1-2
cdr3_nt: TGTGCCAGCAGCTTATTGACGGAGTATGGCTACACCTTC
cdr3_aa: CASSLLTEYGYTF